One sample yielded the 27 T cell receptor beta chains listed below, sequenced in a study of shared clonotypes between healthy human individuals. The repertoire was sequenced with immunoSEQ multiplex PCR; TCRdb's copy has only in-frame clones and lacks some. This table holds hundreds of thousands of clones, less than 85% found once. The sample taken for sequencing was memory CD4+ T cells sorted from blood. This sample's subset: CD45RA-negative fraction. The receptors stem from a woman in her twenties or thirties in good health.

The chain has TRBV2 and TRBJ2-2; TRBD2 aligns across 8 bases. Germline trimming cut 11 bases from V and 1 base from J; bases unmatched to any gene: 6. The CDR3 sequence is 14 residues long. Germline lookup yields CDR1 SNHLY and CDR2 FYNNEI. The CDR3 region has the DNA TGTGCCGGAAAGAGCGGGGGGAACACCGGGGAGCTGTTTTTT. Protein: CAGKSGGNTGELFF.

The rearrangement links TRBV19 to TRBJ2-1; D tentatively fits TRBD1 or TRBD2 (6 bases each). Per germline, CDR1 LNHDA and CDR2 SQIVND (reference sequence). There are 14 residues in the CDR3. The V end lost 3 bases, the J end lost 8 bases, and 14 bases lay between the germline ends. CDR3 sequence (DNA): TGTGCCAGTAGTATCCGAAGGGGGGCCCATGAGCAGTTCTTC. It translates to CASSIRRGAHEQFF.

V is TRBV5-1 and J is TRBJ2-5, with D perhaps matching TRBD2 (5 bases). The CDR3 is 13 residues long. Trimming took 2 bases from V and 5 from J, leaving 10 bases between them. Germline CDR1 SGHRS, CDR2 YFSETQ. The CDR3, as DNA: TGCGCCAGCAGCTTCGAGGGTATGGAGACCCAGTACTTC. This codes for CASSFEGMETQYF.

The V and J genes are TRBV2 and TRBJ2-7; D not resolved. CDR1 and CDR2 (germline): SNHLY, FYNNEI. The CDR3 covers 15 residues. V was clipped by 3 bases and J by 0 bases, with 12 bases between them. The DNA of the CDR3 is TGTGCCAGCAGTGATAGAGTTAGGGTCTCCTACGAGCAGTACTTC. Translation: CASSDRVRVSYEQYF.

A few counts support this clone. The CDR3 region is CASSSGGPWVFF. The DNA of the CDR3 is TGTGCCAGCAGCTCCGGGGGTCCCTGGGTGTTTTTT. The V call is TRBV11-1, the J call TRBJ2-2; D is perhaps TRBD2 (6 bases). Trimming stripped 4 bases from V and 15 bases from J, with 15 bases between. CDR1 is SGHAT and CDR2 is FQDESV in the germline V gene (reference sequence). This CDR3 region has 12 residues. The variable domain in full, with the rest retrieved from reference TRBV11-1 and TRBJ2-2, is EAEVAQSPRYKITEKSQAVAFWCDPISGHATLYWYRQILGQGPELLVQFQDESVVDDSQLPKDRFSAERLKGVDSTLKIQPAELGDSAMYLCASSSGGPWVFFGEGSRLTVL.

This clone was observed a few times. This chain joins TRBV2 and TRBJ2-7; TRBD1 matches 8 bases. This CDR3 has 13 residues. V was pared by 7 bases and J by 3 bases, with 5 bases of the junction left unmatched. Germline loops: CDR1 SNHLY, CDR2 FYNNEI. The CDR3 sequence: CASKGQEYYEQYF. In DNA, the CDR3 is TGTGCCAGCAAGGGACAGGAGTACTACGAGCAGTACTTC.

The chain carries TRBV28 and TRBJ2-3; D gene unclear. This CDR3 is 11 amino acids long. Germline CDR1 is MDHEN and CDR2 is SYDVKM. V was pared by 3 bases and J by 7 bases, with 5 bases between. The CDR3 protein is CASSFKYTQYF. In DNA form, the CDR3 reads TGTGCCAGCAGTTTCAAGTATACGCAGTATTTT.

The chain employs TRBV18 and TRBJ2-1; 10 bases fit TRBD1. This CDR3 has 21 amino acids. The germline CDR1 and CDR2 sequences are KGHSH and LQKENI. V dropped 3 bases and J dropped 5; count of bases not matched to a gene: 22. CDR3: CASSPKRGGRDRGSVNNEQFF. The CDR3 DNA reads TGTGCCAGCTCACCGAAGAGGGGTGGCCGGGACAGGGGTTCGGTAAACAATGAGCAGTTCTTC.

The V and J genes are TRBV10-3 and TRBJ2-3, with a possible D match to TRBD2 (5 bases). Germline CDR1 ENHRY, CDR2 SYGVKD. The CDR3 has 14 residues. V lost 5 bases to trimming and J lost 5 bases, with 14 bases between them. CDR3 sequence (DNA): TGTGCCATCAGTTCTGCGGGTCGTGGAGATACGCAGTATTTT. Translated, it gives CAISSAGRGDTQYF.

The chain combines TRBV6-4 with TRBJ1-2, with TRBD1 matching 7 bases. V lost 8 bases to trimming and J lost 4 bases; unmatched junction nucleotides: 16. CDR3 size: 16 residues. The germline V gene has CDR1 MRHNA and CDR2 SNTAGT. In nucleotides, the CDR3 is TGTGCCAGCTCCCCCGACAGGGTGGCAGGGGGCTATGGCTACACCTTC. As protein: CASSPDRVAGGYGYTF.

This clone was seen a few times. The chain recombines TRBV28 with TRBJ1-1; 8 bases align to TRBD1. The CDR3 has 12 residues. Germline-derived CDR1 and CDR2 are MDHEN and SYDVKM. The trim removed 8 bases at V and 1 base at J, leaving 0 bases unmatched. The DNA for the CDR3 is TGTGCCAGCGGACAGGGGAACACTGAAGCTTTCTTT. Translation: CASGQGNTEAFF.

The V and J genes are TRBV11-2 and TRBJ2-6, with D hard to call. Germline V gene lookup returns CDR1 SGHAT and CDR2 FQNNGV. The CDR3 has 16 amino acids. The V end lost 5 bases, the J end lost 2 bases, and 13 bases lay between the germline ends. Written as DNA, the CDR3 is TGTGCCAGCAGCCGGAGAGGAGAGGCTGGGGCCAACGTCCTGACTTTC. This sequence encodes CASSRRGEAGANVLTF.

This clone was counted a few times. The chain joins TRBV20-1 to TRBJ2-2; no definite D call. Trimming removed 5 bases from V and 7 bases from J, with 8 bases in between. This CDR3 comprises 11 residues. Looked up from germline, CDR1 is DFQATT and CDR2 is SNEGSKA (reference sequence). The CDR3 loop is CSAGLGGELFF. The CDR3 coding sequence is TGCAGTGCTGGCTTGGGCGGGGAGCTGTTTTTT.

The chain links TRBV6-5 to TRBJ2-3, with D tentatively TRBD2 (6 bases). The CDR3 runs to 15 residues. The V end was cut by 7 bases, the J end by 0 bases, with 14 bases between. Germline CDR1 MNHEY, CDR2 SVGAGI. As DNA, the CDR3 is TGTGCCAGCACCCCAAGGAGGGCTAGCACAGATACGCAGTATTTT. It yields the protein CASTPRRASTDTQYF.

The J gene is TRBJ2-1, the V gene TRBV7-2, with a weak D call TRBD2 (6 bases). Looked up from germline, CDR1 is SGHTA and CDR2 is FQGNSA. The CDR3 extends over 18 amino acids. Trimming shortened V by 5 bases and J by 3 bases, and 23 bases separated the two germline ends. The CDR3 coding sequence is TGTGCCAGCAGCGGCATAGCCCGGGACTCCATTTACTACAATGAGCAGTTCTTC. Translating it yields CASSGIARDSIYYNEQFF.

The chain carries TRBV4-1 and TRBJ1-1; the D gene is possibly TRBD1 (6 bases). V lost 4 bases, J lost 1 base, and 13 bases lay in between. The CDR3 covers 15 residues. Germline V lookup: CDR1 MGHRA, CDR2 YSYEKL. The CDR3 loop reads CASSLAGTRNTEAFF. In DNA, the CDR3 is TGCGCCAGCAGCCTCGCCGGGACAAGGAACACTGAAGCTTTCTTT.

This chain connects TRBV15 to TRBJ2-3; D may be TRBD2 (6 bases). The V and J ends lost 4 bases and 3 bases respectively, with 11 bases between them. Germline CDR1 LNHNV, CDR2 YYDKDF (reference sequence). The CDR3 is 14 amino acids. In nucleotides, the CDR3 is TGTGCCACCAGCACCGGAGGGTCTACAGATACGCAGTATTTT. Translation gives CATSTGGSTDTQYF.

The rearrangement uses TRBV6-1 and TRBJ2-2; TRBD2 agrees at 13 bases. Unmatched junction bases numbered 7, after V lost 8 bases and J lost 7 bases. CDR3 length: 15 amino acids. The germline V gene has CDR1 MNHNS and CDR2 SASEGT. DNA for the CDR3: TGTGCCAGCTTCTCAGGGACTAGCGGGATCGGGGAGCTGTTTTTT. This codes for CASFSGTSGIGELFF.

This clone was observed a few times. The V gene is TRBV27, the J gene TRBJ2-7; 13 bases are shared with TRBD2. The CDR3 sequence is 16 residues long. Losses at the gene ends were 6 bases for V and 2 bases for J; bases not matched to a gene: 7. Germline assignment: CDR1 MNHEY and CDR2 SMNVEV (reference sequence). CDR3: CASRLLAGGRPYEQYF. The DNA for the CDR3 is TGTGCCAGCAGGCTACTAGCGGGAGGGCGACCCTACGAGCAGTACTTC.

The rearrangement joins TRBV5-5 to TRBJ2-3; the D gene is possibly TRBD2 (5 bases). The CDR3 sequence is 16 residues long. The V and J ends lost 3 bases and 0 bases respectively, with 14 bases between them. CDR1 and CDR2 (germline): SGHKS, YYEKEE (reference sequence). CDR3 in amino acids: CASSYSRTLSTDTQYF. For the CDR3, the DNA is TGTGCCAGCAGCTACTCCCGGACTTTGAGCACAGATACGCAGTATTTT.

This clone was seen ten or more times. The V and J genes are TRBV6-6 and TRBJ2-7; 8 bases match TRBD1. The V segment lost 2 bases and the J segment 1 base; nucleotides outside the gene matches: 1. This CDR3 contains 14 residues. Germline CDR1 is MNHNY and CDR2 is SVGAGI (reference sequence). The CDR3 region is CASSYRDRSYEQYF. In nucleotides, the CDR3 is TGTGCCAGCAGTTACAGGGACAGGTCCTACGAGCAGTACTTC.

This chain uses TRBV5-1 with TRBJ2-3; D remains ambiguous. This CDR3 region has 12 residues. Germline V CDR1 and CDR2: SGHRS, YFSETQ. Trimming took 4 bases from V and 6 from J, leaving 9 bases between them. The CDR3 sequence is CASSLRSDTQYF. CDR3 coding DNA: TGCGCCAGCAGCCTTAGGAGTGATACGCAGTATTTT.

About this clone: One end of the junction is discordant with germline, which a read error may explain. The chain recombines TRBV10-3 with TRBJ2-3; D not resolved. Germline V gene data show CDR1 as ENHRY and CDR2 as SYGVKD. There are 13 residues in the CDR3. The CDR3 DNA reads as TGTGCCATCAGCGAGTTAATCACAGATACGCAGTATTTT. As protein: CAISELITDTQYF.

J is TRBJ2-7 and V is TRBV5-6; TRBD1 aligns across 9 bases. Germline V gene sequence: CDR1 SGHDT, CDR2 YYEEEE. The V segment lost 4 bases and the J segment 9 bases; nucleotides outside the gene matches: 14. The CDR3 runs 15 residues. Written as DNA, the CDR3 is TGTGCCAGCAGCCCCACCGGGACAGGGTCTCATGCGCAGTACTTC. This translates into CASSPTGTGSHAQYF. The full variable domain, rest sourced from reference TRBV5-6 and TRBJ2-7, is DAGVTQSPTHLIKTRGQQVTLRCSPKSGHDTVSWYQQALGQGPQFIFQYYEEEERQRGNFPDRFSGHQFPNYSSELNVNALLLGDSALYLCASSPTGTGSHAQYFGPGTRLTVT.

This clone came up a few times. The chain links TRBV7-2 to TRBJ2-3; perhaps TRBD2 as D (6 bases). The V end lost 7 bases, the J end lost 6 bases, and 20 bases lay between the germline ends. Looked up from germline, CDR1 is SGHTA and CDR2 is FQGNSA. The CDR3 sequence is 15 residues long. The CDR3 DNA reads as TGTGCCAGCACCACTATGGTCGGGAGCGGGGATACGCAGTATTTT. Translated, it gives CASTTMVGSGDTQYF.

The chain couples TRBV7-2 to TRBJ1-5; D unclear. The germline V gene has CDR1 SGHTA and CDR2 FQGNSA. The CDR3 sequence is 14 residues long. The ends were cut back, 5 bases at V and 5 bases at J, with 13 bases in the middle. The CDR3 loop is CASSHGVEDQPQHF. In nucleotides, the CDR3 is TGTGCCAGCAGCCATGGGGTCGAAGATCAGCCCCAGCATTTT.

J is TRBJ1-2 and V is TRBV7-2, with D maybe TRBD1 (5 bases). The CDR3 totals 12 residues. The ends were cut back, 0 bases at V and 8 bases at J, with 7 bases in the middle. Germline assignment: CDR1 SGHTA and CDR2 FQGNSA. The CDR3 is CASSLARGGYTF. The CDR3 DNA is TGTGCCAGCAGCTTAGCCCGGGGGGGCTACACCTTC.